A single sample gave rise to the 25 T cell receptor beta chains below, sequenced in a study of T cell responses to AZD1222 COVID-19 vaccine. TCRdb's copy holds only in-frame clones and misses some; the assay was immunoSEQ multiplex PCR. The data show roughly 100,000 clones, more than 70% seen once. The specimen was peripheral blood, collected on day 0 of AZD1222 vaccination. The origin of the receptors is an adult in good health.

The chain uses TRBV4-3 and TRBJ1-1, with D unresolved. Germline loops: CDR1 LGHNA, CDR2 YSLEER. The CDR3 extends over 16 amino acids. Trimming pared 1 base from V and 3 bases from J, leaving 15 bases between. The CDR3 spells CASSQGSAISDTEAFF. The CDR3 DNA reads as TGCGCCAGCAGCCAAGGCAGCGCTATTAGTGACACTGAAGCTTTCTTT.

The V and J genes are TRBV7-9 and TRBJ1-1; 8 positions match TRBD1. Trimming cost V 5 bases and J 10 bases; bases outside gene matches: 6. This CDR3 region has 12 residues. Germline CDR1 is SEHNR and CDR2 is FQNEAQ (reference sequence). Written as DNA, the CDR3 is TGTGCCAGCAGCCTCGGACAGGGCATAGCTTTCTTT. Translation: CASSLGQGIAFF.

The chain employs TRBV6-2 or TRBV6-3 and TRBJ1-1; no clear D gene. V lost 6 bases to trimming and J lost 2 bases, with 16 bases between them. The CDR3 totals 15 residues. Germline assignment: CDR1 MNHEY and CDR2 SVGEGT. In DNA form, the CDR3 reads TGTGCCAGCAGCCCGTCCCCCTCGCCCAACACTGAAGCTTTCTTT. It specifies CASSPSPSPNTEAFF.

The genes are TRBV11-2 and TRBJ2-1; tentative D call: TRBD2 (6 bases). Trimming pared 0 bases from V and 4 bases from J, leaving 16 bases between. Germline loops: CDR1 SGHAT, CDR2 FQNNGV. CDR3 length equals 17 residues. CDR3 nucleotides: TGTGCCAGCAGCTTAGATCCCCGTGGGAGGAAATACAATGAGCAGTTCTTC. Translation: CASSLDPRGRKYNEQFF.

The CDR3 loop is CASSSGTGNTEAFF. The CDR3 region has the DNA TGCGCCAGCAGCTCCGGGACAGGGAACACTGAAGCTTTCTTT. This chain links TRBV5-1 with TRBJ1-1, with 8 bases lining up with TRBD1. V shed 3 bases, J shed 1 base, and the junction held 2 bases outside the gene matches. The V gene's germline CDR1 is SGHRS and CDR2 YFSETQ. This CDR3 comprises 14 residues.

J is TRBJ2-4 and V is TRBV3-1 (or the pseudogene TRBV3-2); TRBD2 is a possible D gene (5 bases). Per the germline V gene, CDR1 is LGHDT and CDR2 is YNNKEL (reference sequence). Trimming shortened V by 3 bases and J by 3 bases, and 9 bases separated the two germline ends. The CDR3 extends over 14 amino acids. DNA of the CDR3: TGTGCCAGCAGCCAGGGAGCAGGCAAAAACATTCAGTACTTC. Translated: CASSQGAGKNIQYF.

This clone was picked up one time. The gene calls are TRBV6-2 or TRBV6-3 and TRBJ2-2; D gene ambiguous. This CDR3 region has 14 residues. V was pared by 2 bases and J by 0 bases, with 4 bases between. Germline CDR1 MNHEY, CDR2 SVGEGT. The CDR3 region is CASSYPANTGELFF. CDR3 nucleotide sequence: TGTGCCAGCAGTTACCCGGCGAACACCGGGGAGCTGTTTTTT.

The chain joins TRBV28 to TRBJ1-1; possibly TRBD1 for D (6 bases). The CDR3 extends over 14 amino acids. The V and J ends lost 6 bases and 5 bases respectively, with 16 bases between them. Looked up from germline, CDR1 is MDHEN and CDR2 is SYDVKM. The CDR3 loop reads CASSIRGPWTEAFF. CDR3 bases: TGTGCCAGCAGCATACGGGGGCCGTGGACTGAAGCTTTCTTT.

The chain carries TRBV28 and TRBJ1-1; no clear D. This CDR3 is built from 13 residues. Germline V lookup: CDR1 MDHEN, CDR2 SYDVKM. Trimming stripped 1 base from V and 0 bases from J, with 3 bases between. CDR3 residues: CASSLFLNTEAFF. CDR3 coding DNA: TGTGCCAGCAGTTTATTTCTGAACACTGAAGCTTTCTTT.

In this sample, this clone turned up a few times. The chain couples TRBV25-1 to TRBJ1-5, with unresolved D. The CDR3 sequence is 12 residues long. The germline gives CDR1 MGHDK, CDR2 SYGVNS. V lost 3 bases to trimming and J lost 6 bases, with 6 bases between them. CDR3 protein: CASSEGTQPQHF. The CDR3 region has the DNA TGTGCCAGCAGTGAGGGCACTCAGCCCCAGCATTTT.

CDR3 coding DNA: TGCGCCAGCAGCCAAGATCGTCAGGTATCCAGTGGTGAAGCTTTCTTT. This translates into CASSQDRQVSSGEAFF. The chain is built from TRBV4-3 and TRBJ1-1; the D is unclear. The germline CDR1 and CDR2 sequences are LGHNA and YSLEER. This CDR3 has 16 residues. Trimming shortened V by 0 bases and J by 7 bases, and 18 bases separated the two germline ends.

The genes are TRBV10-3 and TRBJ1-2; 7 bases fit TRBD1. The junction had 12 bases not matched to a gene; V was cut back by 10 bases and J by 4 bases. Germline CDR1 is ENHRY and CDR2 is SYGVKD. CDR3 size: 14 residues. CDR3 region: CASHPGQPIYGYTF. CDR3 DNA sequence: TGTGCCAGTCACCCGGGACAGCCGATCTATGGCTACACCTTC.

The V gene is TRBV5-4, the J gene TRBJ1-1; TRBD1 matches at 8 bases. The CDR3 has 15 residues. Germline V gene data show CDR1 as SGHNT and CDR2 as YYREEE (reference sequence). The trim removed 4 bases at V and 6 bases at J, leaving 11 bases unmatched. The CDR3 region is CASSPKTGAVSEAFF. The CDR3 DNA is TGTGCCAGCAGCCCCAAGACAGGGGCCGTCTCTGAAGCTTTCTTT.

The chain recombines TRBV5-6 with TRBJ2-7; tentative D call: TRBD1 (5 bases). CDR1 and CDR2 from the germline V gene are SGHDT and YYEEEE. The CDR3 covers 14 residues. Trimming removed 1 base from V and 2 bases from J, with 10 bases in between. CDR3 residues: CASSLRGSTYEQYF. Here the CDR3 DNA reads TGTGCCAGCAGCTTGAGGGGCAGCACCTACGAGCAGTACTTC.

CDR3 bases: TGCGCCAGCAGCTTGCATAGACGGGATCAGGGAGCTTTCTTT. Its translation: CASSLHRRDQGAFF. This chain connects TRBV5-1 to TRBJ1-1; D might be TRBD1 (5 bases). Germline V gives CDR1 SGHRS, CDR2 YFSETQ. This CDR3 is 14 amino acids long. V lost 1 base and J lost 10, with 17 bases in between. Complete variable domain (other parts from reference TRBV5-1 and TRBJ1-1): KAGVTQTPRYLIKTRGQQVTLSCSPISGHRSVSWYQQTPGQGLQFLFEYFSETQRNKGNFPGRFSGRQFSNSRSEMNVSTLELGDSALYLCASSLHRRDQGAFFGQGTRLTVV.

The CDR3 bases are TGCGCCAGCAGCCCACCCGACATTAGCACAGATACGCAGTATTTT. Its protein product is CASSPPDISTDTQYF. The chain carries TRBV5-1 and TRBJ2-3; no definite D call. The ends were cut back, 4 bases at V and 0 bases at J, with 12 bases in the middle. The CDR3 runs to 15 residues. Germline V lookup: CDR1 SGHRS, CDR2 YFSETQ.

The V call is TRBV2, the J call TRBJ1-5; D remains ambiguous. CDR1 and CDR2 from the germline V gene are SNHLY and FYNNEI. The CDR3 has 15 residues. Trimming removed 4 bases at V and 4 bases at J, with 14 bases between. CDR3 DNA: TGTGCCAGCAGTGTACACAGAGTTCAGAATCAGCCCCAGCATTTT. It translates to CASSVHRVQNQPQHF.

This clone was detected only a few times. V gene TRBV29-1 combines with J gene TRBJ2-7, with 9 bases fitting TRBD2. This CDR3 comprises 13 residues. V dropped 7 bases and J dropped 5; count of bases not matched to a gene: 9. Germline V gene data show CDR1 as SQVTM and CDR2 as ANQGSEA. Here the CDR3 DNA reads TGCAGCGGATGTAGCGGGAGCTGCCACGAGCAGTACTTC. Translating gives CSGCSGSCHEQYF.

CDR3 region: CASSLAQLNTGELFF. The CDR3 DNA reads TGTGCCAGCAGCTTGGCTCAGCTCAACACCGGGGAGCTGTTTTTT. This chain connects TRBV5-4 to TRBJ2-2; D is unresolved. There are 15 residues in the CDR3. V was trimmed by 0 bases and J by 2 bases, leaving 8 bases between them. CDR1 and CDR2 (germline): SGHNT, YYREEE (reference sequence).

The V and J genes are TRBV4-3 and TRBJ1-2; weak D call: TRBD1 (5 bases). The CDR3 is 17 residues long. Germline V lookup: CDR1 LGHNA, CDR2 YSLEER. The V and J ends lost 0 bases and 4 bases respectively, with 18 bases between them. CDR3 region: CASSQEEGTGFLYGYTF. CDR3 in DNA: TGCGCCAGCAGCCAAGAGGAGGGTACAGGATTCCTCTATGGCTACACCTTC.

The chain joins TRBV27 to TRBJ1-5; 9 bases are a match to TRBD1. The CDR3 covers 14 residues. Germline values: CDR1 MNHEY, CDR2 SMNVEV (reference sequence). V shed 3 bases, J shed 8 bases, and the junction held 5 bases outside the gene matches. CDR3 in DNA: TGTGCCAGCAGTTTTGGACAGGGGCAGGAGCCCCAGCATTTT. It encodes CASSFGQGQEPQHF.

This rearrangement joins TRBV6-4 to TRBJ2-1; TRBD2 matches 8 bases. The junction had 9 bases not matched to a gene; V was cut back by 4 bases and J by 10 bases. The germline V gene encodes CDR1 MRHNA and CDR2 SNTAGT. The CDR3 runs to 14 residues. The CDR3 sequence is CASSVSGALGEQFF. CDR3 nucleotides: TGTGCCAGCAGTGTTAGCGGGGCCCTCGGGGAGCAGTTCTTC.

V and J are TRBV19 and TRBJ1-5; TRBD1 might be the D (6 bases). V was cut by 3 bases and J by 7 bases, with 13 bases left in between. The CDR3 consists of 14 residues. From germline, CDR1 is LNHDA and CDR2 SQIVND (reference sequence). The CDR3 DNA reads TGTGCCAGTAGTATGGGGGGGCTGAGGCAGCCCCAGCATTTT. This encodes CASSMGGLRQPQHF.

For the CDR3, the DNA is TGTGCCAGCAGTGAAAGTAATAGCGGTTATAGACGGGGGCAGTACGTC. The encoded protein is CASSESNSGYRRGQYV. The chain couples TRBV6-1 to TRBJ2-7, with D possibly being TRBD2 (6 bases). The CDR3 has 16 residues. Trimming pared 2 bases from V and 9 bases from J, leaving 23 bases between. Per the germline V gene, CDR1 is MNHNS and CDR2 is SASEGT.

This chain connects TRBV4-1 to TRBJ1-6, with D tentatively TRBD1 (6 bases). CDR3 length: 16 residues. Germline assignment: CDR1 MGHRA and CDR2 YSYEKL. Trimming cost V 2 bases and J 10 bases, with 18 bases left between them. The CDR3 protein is CASSQRFGGQRSPLHF. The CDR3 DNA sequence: TGCGCCAGCAGCCAAAGGTTCGGGGGGCAACGATCACCCCTCCACTTT.